A selection of T cell receptor beta chains follows, all from one sample in a study of Ad26.COV2.S vaccination and SARS-CoV-2 variants. The method was immunoSEQ multiplex PCR; TCRdb's version includes in-frame clones alone and lacks a portion of them. The sample includes about 460,000 clones, 80% to 90% of them seen just once. Sample: peripheral blood, taken in a trial of Ad26.COV2.S vaccine versus placebo. All receptors derive from a person between 18 and 60 years old who received the Ad26.COV2.S COVID-19 vaccine or a placebo. The CDR3 runs from the conserved cysteine through the conserved F or W. The D gene is left open where the match is weak. Size values are once, few and many counts, or a class for expanded clones, and some rows have none.

>TRBV9|TRBD2|TRBJ2-1|.
CASSNPQVGTTKINEQFF
TGTGCCAGCAGCAACCCCCAGGTTGGGACTACGAAAATAAATGAGCAGTTCTTC
>TRBV2|.|TRBJ2-6|.
CASSGLSSGANVLTF
TGTGCCAGCAGCGGCTTGAGCTCTGGGGCCAACGTCCTGACTTTC
>TRBV9|.|TRBJ1-4|.
CASSVGSKDRGNEKLFF
TGTGCCAGCAGCGTCGGTAGTAAGGACAGAGGTAATGAAAAACTGTTTTTT
>TRBV7-3|TRBD1|TRBJ2-7|.
CASSSTGGASHEQYF
TGTGCCAGCAGCTCCACAGGGGGCGCTTCCCACGAGCAGTACTTC
>TRBV5-4|TRBD1|TRBJ1-2|.
CASSPQGAQANYGYTF
TGTGCCAGCAGCCCACAGGGGGCGCAGGCTAACTATGGCTACACCTTC
>TRBV7-8|TRBD2|TRBJ2-7|.
CASSLAGRTYEQYF
TGTGCCAGCAGTCTAGCGGGGCGCACCTACGAGCAGTACTTC
>TRBV5-1|.|TRBJ2-7|once
CASSPGVGYEQYF
TGCGCCAGCAGCCCCGGGGTGGGCTACGAGCAGTACTTC
>TRBV7-2|.|TRBJ1-6|.
CASSLVLRQHNSPLHF
TGTGCCAGCAGCTTGGTTTTGCGACAGCATAATTCACCCCTCCACTTT
>TRBV5-4|.|TRBJ2-1|.
CASSSPGYDEQFF
TGTGCCAGCAGCTCCCCAGGGTACGATGAGCAGTTCTTC
>TRBV7-2|.|TRBJ1-4|.
CASSLGPPGRANEKLFF
TGTGCCAGCAGCTTGGGCCCACCGGGGAGGGCTAATGAAAAACTGTTTTTT
>TRBV30|TRBD1|TRBJ1-1|few
CAWITRTGSNTEAFF
TGTGCCTGGATTACCCGGACAGGGTCGAACACTGAAGCTTTCTTT
>TRBV4-1|TRBD2|TRBJ2-3|.
CASSQDPGTSSDTQYF
TGCGCCAGCAGCCAAGATCCCGGGACTAGCTCCGATACGCAGTATTTT
>TRBV14|.|TRBJ1-4|.
CASSQGAYEKLFF
TGTGCCAGCAGTCAAGGGGCCTATGAAAAACTGTTTTTT
>TRBV6-1|.|TRBJ1-5|.
CASSDAPGVGQPQHF
TGTGCCAGCAGTGATGCACCAGGGGTTGGTCAGCCCCAGCATTTT
>TRBV7-9|TRBD2|TRBJ2-2|.
CASTLAGADTGELFF
TGTGCCAGCACTCTTGCGGGAGCGGACACCGGGGAGCTGTTTTTT
>TRBV27|TRBD2|TRBJ2-7|.
CASSSTGGYEQYF
TGTGCCAGCAGTTCAACGGGGGGCTACGAGCAGTACTTC
>TRBV10-3|TRBD1|TRBJ2-5|.
CAISESDREETQYF
TGTGCCATCAGTGAGTCGGACAGGGAAGAGACCCAGTACTTC
>TRBV6-6|TRBD1|TRBJ1-4|.
CASNIRGQENEKLFF
TGTGCCAGCAACATAAGGGGGCAAGAGAATGAAAAACTGTTTTTT
>TRBV7-9|.|TRBJ2-2|.
CASNLVGGNTGELFF
TGTGCCAGCAACCTAGTCGGCGGAAACACCGGGGAGCTGTTTTTT
>TRBV12-3/TRBV12-4|.|TRBJ1-5|.
CASSFRGSQPQHF
TGTGCCAGCAGTTTTCGTGGGAGTCAGCCCCAGCATTTT
>TRBV5-1|.|TRBJ1-6|.
CASSARAVSYNSPLHF
TGCGCCAGCAGCGCTAGGGCAGTCTCCTATAATTCACCCCTCCACTTT
>TRBV6-2/TRBV6-3|.|TRBJ1-5|.
CASSDRRGQGQHF
TGTGCCAGCAGCGACAGGCGGGGTCAGGGCCAGCATTTT
>TRBV18|.|TRBJ1-1|.
CASSPQGMNTEAFF
TGTGCCAGCTCACCACAGGGGATGAACACTGAAGCTTTCTTT
>TRBV27|TRBD2|TRBJ2-5|.
CASSRAGEQETQYF
TGTGCCAGCAGTAGAGCGGGAGAACAAGAGACCCAGTACTTC
>TRBV7-2|.|TRBJ2-3|.
CASSLAWAVDTQYF
TGTGCCAGCAGCTTAGCGTGGGCGGTAGATACGCAGTATTTT
>TRBV14|.|TRBJ2-5|.
CASSQDILSYQETQYF
TGTGCCAGCAGCCAAGATATCTTGTCTTACCAAGAGACCCAGTACTTC
>TRBV11-3|.|TRBJ2-2|.
CASSLDWGIGTGELFF
TGTGCCAGCAGCTTAGACTGGGGCATTGGAACCGGGGAGCTGTTTTTT
>TRBV5-1|.|TRBJ2-1|.
CASSLVRGSLKDNEQFF
TGCGCCAGCAGCTTGGTTAGGGGGTCCCTCAAGGACAATGAGCAGTTCTTC
>TRBV30|TRBD2|TRBJ2-7|.
CAWSASGRAYF
TGTGCCTGGAGCGCGAGCGGGAGGGCCTACTTC
>TRBV7-3|.|TRBJ2-1|once
CASSLELGPYNEQFF
TGTGCCAGCAGCTTAGAGTTGGGCCCCTACAATGAGCAGTTCTTC
>TRBV6-2/TRBV6-3|.|TRBJ2-2|.
CASSYEGETGELFF
TGTGCCAGCAGTTACGAGGGAGAAACCGGGGAGCTGTTTTTT
>TRBV5-5|TRBD1|TRBJ1-4|.
CASSPPSGGQNEKLFF
TGTGCCAGCAGCCCACCGAGCGGGGGACAGAATGAAAAACTGTTTTTT
>TRBV18|TRBD1|TRBJ1-2|.
CASSPLLTGEESGYTF
TGTGCCAGCTCACCACTTCTGACAGGGGAAGAGAGTGGCTACACCTTC
>TRBV28|.|TRBJ1-1|.
CASSPGGYTEAFF
TGTGCCAGCAGTCCTGGTGGCTACACTGAAGCTTTCTTT
>TRBV5-1|TRBD1|TRBJ1-4|few
CASSLVGQGGEKLFF
TGCGCCAGCAGCTTGGTAGGACAGGGCGGTGAAAAACTGTTTTTT
>TRBV25-1|TRBD1|TRBJ1-2|.
CASSPPLGGGTTLGYTF
TGTGCCAGCAGTCCCCCTCTGGGAGGGGGCACTACCCTTGGCTACACCTTC
>TRBV28|TRBD2|TRBJ2-1|.
CASRMSTSGSTVAASNEQFF
TGTGCCAGCAGGATGTCGACTAGCGGGAGTACTGTGGCGGCATCTAATGAGCAGTTCTTC
>TRBV3-1/TRBV3-2|TRBD1|TRBJ1-1|few
CASSLRQGEAFF
TGTGCCAGCAGCCTTAGACAGGGCGAAGCTTTCTTT
>TRBV6-2/TRBV6-3|.|TRBJ1-1|.
CASSYSTDIRGVMNTEAFF
TGTGCCAGCAGTTACTCGACGGACATTCGCGGCGTCATGAACACTGAAGCTTTCTTT
>TRBV11-2|.|TRBJ2-3|.
CASSPRWSDTQYF
TGTGCCAGCAGCCCTAGGTGGTCAGATACGCAGTATTTT
>TRBV6-1|TRBD1|TRBJ2-5|.
CASIPGQGQETQYF
TGTGCCAGCATCCCGGGACAGGGGCAAGAGACCCAGTACTTC
>TRBV19|.|TRBJ2-1|.
CASSTQRYNEQFF
TGTGCCAGTAGTACGCAGCGGTACAATGAGCAGTTCTTC
>TRBV19|.|TRBJ1-2|.
CASSISPGNYGYTF
TGTGCCAGTAGTATAAGCCCAGGGAACTATGGCTACACCTTC
>TRBV7-2|.|TRBJ2-3|.
CASSLIMAADTQYF
TGTGCCAGCAGCCTCATAATGGCGGCCGATACGCAGTATTTT
>TRBV6-5|.|TRBJ1-2|.
CASRTTTGSNYGYTF
TGTGCCAGCAGGACGACCACAGGTTCTAACTATGGCTACACCTTC
>TRBV28|TRBD2|TRBJ2-1|once
CAILSKLAGAYNEQFF
TGTGCCATTCTGTCTAAGCTAGCGGGAGCGTACAATGAGCAGTTCTTC
>TRBV7-2|.|TRBJ1-4|.
CASSSSGDKLFF
TGTGCCAGCAGCTCATCCGGGGACAAGCTGTTTTTT
>TRBV6-1|.|TRBJ2-1|.
CASSEYWGGAYNEQFF
TGTGCCAGCAGTGAATATTGGGGGGGCGCCTACAATGAGCAGTTCTTC
>TRBV7-9|TRBD1|TRBJ2-7|once
CASSARDRGRIEQYF
TGTGCCAGCAGCGCCCGGGACAGGGGGCGGATCGAGCAGTACTTC
>TRBV12-3/TRBV12-4|TRBD1|TRBJ2-7|.
CASSGQGFEQYF
TGTGCCAGCAGTGGACAGGGTTTCGAGCAGTACTTC
>TRBV5-1|.|TRBJ2-7|.
CASSLAAGREIYEQYF
TGCGCCAGCAGCTTGGCCGCCGGACGTGAGATCTACGAGCAGTACTTC
>TRBV28|TRBD1|TRBJ1-3|.
CASSFQGASGNTIYF
TGTGCCAGCAGTTTCCAGGGGGCGTCCGGAAACACCATATATTTT
>TRBV9|.|TRBJ2-6|.
CASSDDRSSGANVLTF
TGTGCCAGCAGCGACGACAGATCCTCTGGGGCCAACGTCCTGACTTTC
>TRBV3-1/TRBV3-2|.|TRBJ2-1|.
CASSQDLLFGGYSYNEQFF
TGTGCCAGCAGCCAAGATTTGCTCTTTGGCGGGTACTCCTACAATGAGCAGTTCTTC
>TRBV18|.|TRBJ1-4|.
CASSPLTTNEKLFF
TGTGCCAGCTCACCACTCACAACTAATGAAAAACTGTTTTTT